The 20 T cell receptor beta chains below all came from one sample that was sequenced in a study of Ad26.COV2.S vaccination and SARS-CoV-2 variants. Sequencing used immunoSEQ multiplex PCR; TCRdb keeps in-frame clones, though not all of them. The sample lists some 390,000 clones, approximately 91% seen once, with around 3.4% in the top ten. Stated treatment: some 20 received Ad26.COV2.S at low or high dose, single or two shots; five or six received placebo; per-sample allocation not given. Specimens were obtained on day 63 following the first vaccine or placebo injection. The starting material was peripheral blood, obtained in a trial of Ad26.COV2.S vaccine versus placebo. These receptors all stem from a person between 18 and 59 years old who received the Ad26.COV2.S COVID-19 vaccine or a placebo.

This chain connects TRBV6-2 or TRBV6-3 to TRBJ1-1, with 7 bases lining up with TRBD1. This CDR3 region has 14 residues. Looked up from germline, CDR1 is MNHEY and CDR2 is SVGEGT. Unmatched junction bases numbered 6, after V lost 5 bases and J lost 3 bases. In DNA form, the CDR3 reads TGTGCCAGCAGTCACGGGACAGTCCACACTGAAGCTTTCTTT. Translation gives CASSHGTVHTEAFF.

The chain has TRBV5-7 and TRBJ2-5; D gene ambiguous. TRBV5-7 is placed among ORFs of uncertain function. The CDR3 is 11 residues long. Trimming left V 6 bases short and J 5 bases short, with 8 bases between. The CDR3 DNA follows: TGTGCCAGCAACTCGGACGAGACCCAGTACTTC. Protein sequence: CASNSDETQYF.

The chain has TRBV6-5 and TRBJ2-5; no clear D. V lost 2 bases to trimming and J lost 4 bases, with 5 bases between them. Germline loops: CDR1 MNHEY, CDR2 SVGAGI. This CDR3 has 12 amino acids. CDR3 protein: CASSYDRETQYF. CDR3 sequence (DNA): TGTGCCAGCAGTTACGATAGAGAGACCCAGTACTTC.

The V gene is TRBV20-1, the J gene TRBJ2-7; D unclear. CDR1 is DFQATT and CDR2 is SNEGSKA in the germline V gene (reference sequence). The CDR3 runs 12 residues. Between the trimmed V and J ends, which lost 3 bases and 2 bases, there was a span of 8 bases. The CDR3 DNA reads as TGCAGTGCTAGTCCGGCTACCTACGAGCAGTACTTC. Amino acid sequence: CSASPATYEQYF.

V usage is TRBV7-9 and J usage is TRBJ2-5, with TRBD2 identical over 9 bases. Looked up from germline, CDR1 is SEHNR and CDR2 is FQNEAQ (reference sequence). Losses at the gene ends were 3 bases for V and 0 bases for J; bases not matched to a gene: 5. The CDR3 runs 16 residues. The CDR3 spells CASSFGGGVDQETQYF. In nucleotides, the CDR3 is TGTGCCAGCAGCTTCGGCGGGGGGGTCGACCAAGAGACCCAGTACTTC.

V gene TRBV7-2 combines with J gene TRBJ1-5; 9 nucleotides line up with TRBD1. The CDR3 covers 15 residues. The germline CDR1 and CDR2 sequences are SGHTA and FQGNSA. The V and J ends lost 4 bases and 4 bases, in that order; junction bases with no gene match: 5. CDR3 in amino acids: CASSSQQGANQPQHF. The DNA for the CDR3 is TGTGCCAGCAGCTCACAACAGGGGGCGAATCAGCCCCAGCATTTT.

The rearrangement uses TRBV5-4 and TRBJ1-3; tentatively, D is TRBD1 (6 bases). This CDR3 has 17 amino acids. The V end lost 0 bases, the J end lost 3 bases, and 16 bases lay between the germline ends. From germline, CDR1 is SGHNT and CDR2 YYREEE (reference sequence). CDR3 in amino acids: CASSLDPDSSLGNTIYF. The CDR3 bases are TGTGCCAGCAGCTTGGACCCGGACAGCAGCCTTGGAAACACCATATATTTT.

The rearrangement joins TRBV5-1 to TRBJ1-1; 11 bases match TRBD1. V lost 4 bases and J lost 5; bases outside the gene matches: 1. CDR3 length: 13 amino acids. Germline lookup yields CDR1 SGHRS and CDR2 YFSETQ. CDR3 sequence reads: CASSGTGGTEAFF. The DNA for the CDR3 is TGCGCCAGCAGCGGGACAGGGGGGACTGAAGCTTTCTTT.

This rearrangement joins TRBV6-5 to TRBJ1-1; tentatively, D is TRBD1 (6 bases). CDR1 MNHEY and CDR2 SVGAGI come from the germline V gene. Trimming pared 10 bases from V and 7 bases from J, leaving 25 bases between. The CDR3 spans 15 residues. CDR3 bases: TGTGCCACCAAACCAAAATTCCAGGGGTCGGTTGAAGCTTTCTTT. Its protein is CATKPKFQGSVEAFF.

V and J are TRBV9 and TRBJ1-2; TRBD1 agrees at 9 bases. Per the germline V gene, CDR1 is SGDLS and CDR2 is YYNGEE. The CDR3 contains 14 residues. Losses at the gene ends were 0 bases for V and 3 bases for J; bases not matched to a gene: 0. CDR3 in amino acids: CASSVGTGDYGYTF. The CDR3 coding sequence is TGTGCCAGCAGCGTAGGGACAGGGGACTATGGCTACACCTTC.

This chain uses TRBV7-2 with TRBJ1-5; D not certain. With 1 base removed from V and 6 bases from J, the gap between germline ends came to 7 bases. Looked up from germline, CDR1 is SGHTA and CDR2 is FQGNSA. The CDR3 is 13 amino acids. The CDR3 DNA follows: TGTGCCAGCAGCTTAGTCCAGTTTCAGCCCCAGCATTTT. Its translation: CASSLVQFQPQHF.

This clone was seen just once. V and J are TRBV6-5 and TRBJ1-1; D gene ambiguous. This CDR3 contains 14 residues. The germline V and J ends were trimmed by 7 bases and 6 bases, with 18 bases remaining between them. Per germline, CDR1 MNHEY and CDR2 SVGAGI. The chain's CDR3 is CASTFVGRLSEAFF. The CDR3 region has the DNA TGTGCCAGCACCTTCGTCGGGCGTCTCTCTGAAGCTTTCTTT.

The V gene is TRBV5-1, the J gene TRBJ1-5; TRBD1 is a possible D gene (6 bases). The germline V gene encodes CDR1 SGHRS and CDR2 YFSETQ. The length of the CDR3 is 15 residues. V lost 1 base and J 6 bases, leaving 14 bases between the germline ends. The CDR3 nucleotides are TGCGCCAGCAGCTTGAGTGCAGGGGTTGGTCAGCCCCAGCATTTT. It is translated as CASSLSAGVGQPQHF.

The J gene is TRBJ1-1, the V gene TRBV13; 7 bases are a match to TRBD1. The germline gives CDR1 PRHDT, CDR2 FYEKMQ (reference sequence). V lost 4 bases and J lost 5; bases outside the gene matches: 10. The CDR3 spans 15 residues. The CDR3 region is CASSYLGQVETEAFF. The CDR3 DNA reads TGTGCCAGCAGCTACTTAGGACAGGTTGAGACTGAAGCTTTCTTT.

This clone was recorded only once. This rearrangement joins TRBV5-1 to TRBJ2-2, with 7 bases lining up with TRBD2. V lost 4 bases, J lost 5 bases, and 11 bases stayed unmatched. CDR1 is SGHRS, CDR2 YFSETQ, per germline. CDR3 length: 16 amino acids. The CDR3 here is CASSRGLQGGTGELFF. The CDR3 DNA is TGCGCCAGCAGCAGGGGCCTCCAGGGAGGGACCGGGGAGCTGTTTTTT.

The table lists this clone with a few counts. Distinct nucleotide sequences in the sample also encode this CDR3. The genes are TRBV3-1 (or the pseudogene TRBV3-2) and TRBJ2-5; no firm D call. Trimming removed 0 bases at V and 5 bases at J, with 10 bases between. In germline, CDR1 is LGHDT, CDR2 YNNKEL (reference sequence). There are 14 residues in the CDR3. CDR3 region: CASSQDPGGETQYF. The CDR3 nucleotides are TGTGCCAGCAGCCAAGATCCAGGTGGGGAGACCCAGTACTTC.

This clone appeared a single time. This chain uses TRBV5-1 with TRBJ2-3; perhaps D is TRBD1 or TRBD2 (5 bases each). CDR3 length: 13 residues. CDR1 is SGHRS, CDR2 YFSETQ, per germline. The V end lost 0 bases, the J end lost 6 bases, and 8 bases lay between the germline ends. CDR3 amino acids: CASSLGGLDTQYF. The CDR3 DNA reads TGCGCCAGCAGCTTGGGGGGGTTGGATACGCAGTATTTT. The whole variable domain, filled in from reference TRBV5-1 and TRBJ2-3, reads KAGVTQTPRYLIKTRGQQVTLSCSPISGHRSVSWYQQTPGQGLQFLFEYFSETQRNKGNFPGRFSGRQFSNSRSEMNVSTLELGDSALYLCASSLGGLDTQYFGPGTRLTVL.

The rearrangement links TRBV6-2 or TRBV6-3 to TRBJ2-1; 10 bases agree with TRBD1. The CDR3 is 14 amino acids. The germline CDR1 and CDR2 sequences are MNHEY and SVGEGT. The junction had 5 bases not matched to a gene; V was cut back by 4 bases and J by 8 bases. The CDR3 protein is CASSFGTGVDEQFF. CDR3 nucleotide sequence: TGTGCCAGCAGTTTCGGGACAGGGGTCGATGAGCAGTTCTTC.

This sequence joins TRBV14 and TRBJ1-2; TRBD1 aligns across 11 bases. Per germline, CDR1 SGHDN and CDR2 FVKESK. The CDR3 spans 16 residues. After removal of 5 bases from V and 4 bases from J, the junction contained 9 bases not matched to a gene. CDR3 nucleotide sequence: TGTGCCAGCAGCGACCGGGACAGGGGGACCCTCTATGGCTACACCTTC. This codes for CASSDRDRGTLYGYTF. Using reference TRBV14 and TRBJ1-2 for the parts outside the CDR3, the full variable domain is EAGVTQFPSHSVIEKGQTVTLRCDPISGHDNLYWYRRVMGKEIKFLLHFVKESKQDESGMPNNRFLAERTGGTYSTLKVQPAELEDSGVYFCASSDRDRGTLYGYTFGSGTRLTVV.

Points on this clone: At one end, the junction sequence differs from germline, possibly due to a read error. The CDR3 protein is CTSSPSPDQETQYF. As DNA, the CDR3 is TGCACCAGCAGCCCCTCTCCCGATCAGGAGACCCAGTACTTC. The chain combines TRBV4-1 with TRBJ2-5, with D uncertain. CDR1 and CDR2 (germline): MGHRA, YSYEKL. The length of the CDR3 is 14 residues.